The 14 T cell receptor beta chains listed next were all sequenced from one sample in a study of blood T cell repertoires in COVID-19. Method: immunoSEQ multiplex PCR; TCRdb's copy keeps in-frame clones and lacks some. The table has 300,000 to 350,000 clones, approximately 89% seen once; the top ten hold over 3.5%. Sample: peripheral blood. These receptors originate from a woman aged 55-75 years with COVID-19, enrolled during active disease.

The chain recombines TRBV19 with TRBJ1-5, with TRBD1 as a possible D gene (6 bases). V lost 5 bases to trimming and J lost 4 bases, with 18 bases between them. The CDR3 sequence is 16 residues long. Germline assignment: CDR1 LNHDA and CDR2 SQIVND (reference sequence). The CDR3 DNA reads as TGTGCCAGTAGTTTGGGGGCCCTTCTACTTAATCAGCCCCAGCATTTT. Its translation: CASSLGALLLNQPQHF.

This chain uses TRBV9 with TRBJ2-3; D not certain. The CDR3 sequence is 15 residues long. Germline loops: CDR1 SGDLS, CDR2 YYNGEE. V lost 3 bases and J 7 bases, leaving 18 bases between the germline ends. The DNA of the CDR3 is TGTGCCAGCAGCGGCCTTCAGACTTTTAAATATACGCAGTATTTT. This encodes CASSGLQTFKYTQYF.

The V call is TRBV7-9, the J call TRBJ2-7; 7 bases align to TRBD1. In germline, CDR1 is SEHNR, CDR2 FQNEAQ (reference sequence). V was clipped by 1 base and J by 3 bases; unmatched bases: 6. The CDR3 totals 15 residues. CDR3 loop: CASSLETGAYYEQYF. In DNA form, the CDR3 reads TGTGCCAGCAGCTTAGAAACAGGGGCCTACTACGAGCAGTACTTC.

In its sample, this clone was seen many times. The rearrangement links TRBV2 to TRBJ1-1, with 11 bases that match TRBD1. CDR3 length: 15 amino acids. The germline gives CDR1 SNHLY, CDR2 FYNNEI. Trimming at V came to 6 bases and at J to 4 bases, leaving 7 bases not matched to a gene. CDR3 DNA sequence: TGTGCCAGCAGCTTACCGGGACAGGGGGTCACTGAAGCTTTCTTT. Its translation is CASSLPGQGVTEAFF.

The V and J genes are TRBV4-1 and TRBJ1-6; D uncertain. The V gene's germline CDR1 is MGHRA and CDR2 YSYEKL. CDR3 length: 15 amino acids. V lost 0 bases, J lost 6 bases, and 9 bases lay in between. CDR3 coding DNA: TGCGCCAGCAGCCAAGAGGAGAGTTTTAATTCACCCCTCCACTTT. Encoded protein: CASSQEESFNSPLHF.

This clone occurred once. This chain links TRBV2 with TRBJ1-5, with D hard to call. The V gene lost 5 bases and the J gene lost 11 bases, with 13 bases spanning the gap. This CDR3 region has 12 residues. Germline CDR1 and CDR2: SNHLY and FYNNEI. The DNA of the CDR3 is TGTGCCAGCAGTTCCGAGATGGGAGCCCAGCATTTT. It is translated as CASSSEMGAQHF.

The rearrangement links TRBV2 to TRBJ1-1, with D unresolved. Germline V lookup: CDR1 SNHLY, CDR2 FYNNEI. This CDR3 comprises 14 residues. V was pared by 5 bases and J by 7 bases, with 17 bases between. In DNA form, the CDR3 reads TGTGCCAGCAGTTTTACCGGTATTTTAAATGAAGCTTTCTTT. Translating gives CASSFTGILNEAFF.

This rearrangement joins TRBV6-4 to TRBJ2-5; 12 bases align to TRBD2. Trimming cost V 5 bases and J 2 bases; bases outside gene matches: 3. Germline V gene lookup returns CDR1 MRHNA and CDR2 SNTAGT. The CDR3 sequence is 15 residues long. Written as DNA, the CDR3 is TGTGCCAGCAGTAAGACTAGCGGGGGACAAGAGACCCAGTACTTC. Its protein is CASSKTSGGQETQYF.

This clone appeared once. V usage is TRBV30 and J usage is TRBJ1-5; D not resolved. Germline CDR1 reads GTSNPN; CDR2 reads SVGIG (reference sequence). The CDR3 spans 13 residues. Trimming left V 2 bases short and J 3 bases short, with 8 bases between. The CDR3 spells CAWSSQDNQPQHF. DNA of the CDR3: TGTGCCTGGAGTAGCCAGGACAATCAGCCCCAGCATTTT.

The chain employs TRBV5-1 and TRBJ1-1, with D possibly being TRBD1 (6 bases). Germline CDR1 and CDR2: SGHRS and YFSETQ. The CDR3 covers 15 residues. Trimming took off 2 bases at V and 6 bases at J, with 17 bases between the two ends. CDR3 coding DNA: TGCGCCAGCAGCTTTGAATTACAGGGAGCTTCTGAAGCTTTCTTT. Translation gives CASSFELQGASEAFF.

J is TRBJ1-1 and V is TRBV5-1; D gene uncertain. The CDR3 loop spans 13 amino acids. Between the trimmed V and J ends, which lost 3 bases and 5 bases, there was a span of 11 bases. The germline V gene has CDR1 SGHRS and CDR2 YFSETQ. CDR3 DNA: TGCGCCAGCAGCTCCACCGGGAGTACTGAAGCTTTCTTT. It yields the protein CASSSTGSTEAFF.

The V and J genes are TRBV5-1 and TRBJ2-2; TRBD1 aligns across 7 bases. This CDR3 has 16 amino acids. Germline values: CDR1 SGHRS, CDR2 YFSETQ. The junction had 6 bases not matched to a gene; V was cut back by 1 base and J by 3 bases. CDR3 DNA sequence: TGCGCCAGCAGCTTGAGGGGGCGAGCCGACACCGGGGAGCTGTTTTTT. Translating it yields CASSLRGRADTGELFF.

V usage is TRBV12-5 and J usage is TRBJ2-7; TRBD1 is a possible D gene (5 bases). V was shortened by 1 base and J by 0 bases, with 7 bases between the two germline ends. The CDR3 loop spans 14 amino acids. CDR1 and CDR2 from the germline V gene are LGHNT and FRNRAP. The DNA of the CDR3 is TGTGCTAGTGGTTTGGAGACAGTCTCCTACGAGCAGTACTTC. Encoded protein: CASGLETVSYEQYF.

The V call is TRBV9, the J call TRBJ1-3, with D perhaps matching TRBD1 (6 bases). The CDR3 length is 16 residues. Trimming took 7 bases from V and 2 from J, leaving 19 bases between them. CDR1 SGDLS and CDR2 YYNGEE come from the germline V gene. The CDR3 DNA is TGTGCCAGCTCACAGGGCTCAAGGCAGACTGGAAACACCATATATTTT. This sequence encodes CASSQGSRQTGNTIYF.